The 27 T cell receptor beta chains below all came from one sample that was sequenced in a study of shared T cell receptors in the human thymus. The method was immunoSEQ multiplex PCR; TCRdb's version includes in-frame clones alone and lacks a portion of them. The sample has hundreds of thousands of clones; 70% to 80% are singletons. This sample was shared with a second study, whose subject was human thymus T cells.

The specimen sequenced was thymocytes. All receptors derive from a boy under two years old with a congenital heart defect.

This clone was counted a few times. The chain links TRBV2 to TRBJ2-3; 16 nucleotides line up with TRBD2. Per the germline V gene, CDR1 is SNHLY and CDR2 is FYNNEI. The CDR3 length is 19 residues. The V segment lost 7 bases and the J segment 8 bases; nucleotides outside the gene matches: 18. CDR3 sequence (DNA): TGTGCCAGCAATCTCGGGACTAGCGGGAGGGCACTTCGGGGCCGTACGCAGTATTTT. Its protein is CASNLGTSGRALRGRTQYF.

The rearrangement uses TRBV25-1 and TRBJ1-1; 8 bases match TRBD1. In germline, CDR1 is MGHDK, CDR2 SYGVNS. The V and J ends lost 5 bases and 4 bases, in that order; junction bases with no gene match: 15. The CDR3 extends over 17 amino acids. In nucleotides, the CDR3 is TGTGCCAGCAGTTGGGGCCTGACAGGGGCGGGTTTCACTGAAGCTTTCTTT. Translating gives CASSWGLTGAGFTEAFF.

The chain recombines TRBV28 with TRBJ2-7; tentatively, D is TRBD1 (5 bases). There are 17 residues in the CDR3. Trimming shortened V by 6 bases and J by 1 base, and 22 bases separated the two germline ends. From germline, CDR1 is MDHEN and CDR2 SYDVKM. The CDR3 coding sequence is TGTGCCAGCAGGCAATCAAAACTGCCAGGGCGATCCTACGAGCAGTACTTC. Translating it yields CASRQSKLPGRSYEQYF.

The rearrangement links TRBV6-5 to TRBJ2-7, with 9 bases identical to TRBD2. In germline, CDR1 is MNHEY, CDR2 SVGAGI. The CDR3 has 14 amino acids. The V and J ends lost 5 bases and 5 bases, in that order; junction bases with no gene match: 7. CDR3 protein: CASSKEREVNEQYF. The CDR3, as DNA: TGTGCCAGCAGTAAAGAGCGGGAGGTCAACGAGCAGTACTTC.

The CDR3 DNA reads TGTGCCAGCAGCGCCCGACTAGCGGGAGTCCGAGAGACCCAGTACTTC. It translates to CASSARLAGVRETQYF. The chain is built from TRBV7-2 and TRBJ2-5, with 12 bases identical to TRBD2. After removal of 5 bases from V and 4 bases from J, the junction contained 8 bases not matched to a gene. The CDR3 is 16 residues long. From germline, CDR1 is SGHTA and CDR2 FQGNSA.

The V gene is TRBV30, the J gene TRBJ2-7; D perhaps matches TRBD2 (5 bases). Germline V gene lookup returns CDR1 GTSNPN and CDR2 SVGIG (reference sequence). V was trimmed by 5 bases and J by 6 bases, leaving 11 bases between them. This CDR3 comprises 11 residues. CDR3 region: CAWGGPGEQYF. The CDR3 DNA is TGTGCCTGGGGCGGGCCCGGCGAGCAGTACTTC. Combining the CDR3 with reference TRBV30 and TRBJ2-7 gives the whole variable domain SQTIHQWPATLVQPVGSPLSLECTVEGTSNPNLYWYRQAAGRGLQLLFYSVGIGQISSEVPQNLSASRPQDRQFILSSKKLLLSDSGFYLCAWGGPGEQYFGPGTRLTVT.

This chain connects TRBV2 to TRBJ2-1, with 7 bases fitting TRBD2. CDR1 and CDR2 from the germline V gene are SNHLY and FYNNEI. The CDR3 is 13 amino acids. J gave up 12 bases and V 8 bases, and 13 bases lay outside the gene matches. The CDR3 DNA is TGTGCCAGCGGCCAGCGGGAAAATCTAGGGCAGTTCTTC. Its translation is CASGQRENLGQFF.

The table lists this clone with a few counts. The rearrangement uses TRBV27 and TRBJ2-7; D unresolved. CDR3 length: 12 amino acids. In germline, CDR1 is MNHEY, CDR2 SMNVEV (reference sequence). Trimming stripped 7 bases from V and 0 bases from J, with 7 bases between. In nucleotides, the CDR3 is TGTGCCAGCACTAGTAGCTCCTACGAGCAGTACTTC. Translation: CASTSSSYEQYF.

DNA of the CDR3: TGCGCCAGCAGCCCACAGGGAATTTCCTACAATGAGCAGTTCTTC. Its protein is CASSPQGISYNEQFF. This chain connects TRBV4-3 to TRBJ2-1; tentative D call: TRBD1 (6 bases). The CDR3 has 15 amino acids. Germline-derived CDR1 and CDR2 are LGHNA and YSLEER. The V end was cut by 4 bases, the J end by 1 base, with 11 bases between.

The chain has TRBV23-1 and TRBJ1-4; D unclear. TRBV23-1 is an ORF, and what it does is uncertain. Trimming pared 10 bases from V and 7 bases from J, leaving 16 bases between. This CDR3 spans 13 amino acids. CDR3 loop: CATMRAWGEKLFF. For the CDR3, the DNA is TGCGCCACTATGAGGGCGTGGGGTGAAAAACTGTTTTTT.

There are a few counts of this clone. The chain employs TRBV7-2 and TRBJ2-2; possibly TRBD2 for D (6 bases). Trimming removed 6 bases at V and 7 bases at J, with 27 bases between. The CDR3 runs 18 residues. Germline V lookup: CDR1 SGHTA, CDR2 FQGNSA. As DNA, the CDR3 is TGTGCCAGCAGGCTAAGACCAGGACTACCCGTTCTTGGCGGGGAGCTGTTTTTT. Its protein is CASRLRPGLPVLGGELFF. The full variable domain, rest sourced from reference TRBV7-2 and TRBJ2-2, is GAGVSQSPSNKVTEKGKDVELRCDPISGHTALYWYRQSLGQGLEFLIYFQGNSAPDKSGLPSDRFSAERTGGSVSTLTIQRTQQEDSAVYLCASRLRPGLPVLGGELFFGEGSRLTVL.

The V call is TRBV15, the J call TRBJ1-3, with D perhaps matching TRBD1 (6 bases). Germline V gene data show CDR1 as LNHNV and CDR2 as YYDKDF (reference sequence). The V end lost 5 bases, the J end lost 3 bases, and 14 bases lay between the germline ends. This CDR3 is 15 amino acids long. The DNA of the CDR3 is TGTGCCACCAGCCGCGGACAGCGCGGTGGAAACACCATATATTTT. This translates into CATSRGQRGGNTIYF.

This sequence joins TRBV29-1 and TRBJ2-1; the match to TRBD2 covers 10 bases. Germline V gene lookup returns CDR1 SQVTM and CDR2 ANQGSEA. The CDR3 is 14 amino acids. With 4 bases clipped from V and 7 bases from J, the junction kept 7 bases outside the gene matches. For the CDR3, the DNA is TGCAGCGTTGTGCTAGCGGGAGAAGGTAATGAGCAGTTCTTC. Its protein product is CSVVLAGEGNEQFF.

The genes are TRBV11-3 and TRBJ2-1; TRBD2 matches 9 bases. This CDR3 comprises 15 residues. The junction had 6 bases not matched to a gene; V was cut back by 3 bases and J by 6 bases. Germline CDR1 reads SGHNT; CDR2 reads YENEEA. CDR3 sequence (DNA): TGTGCCAGCAGCTTTGCGGGAGGGCCGATCAATGAGCAGTTCTTC. This translates into CASSFAGGPINEQFF.

The CDR3 region is CASSGGTGPDEKLFF. The DNA for the CDR3 is TGTGCCAGCAGTGGGGGGACAGGGCCCGACGAAAAACTGTTTTTT. The chain couples TRBV25-1 to TRBJ1-4; 9 nucleotides line up with TRBD1. The J segment lost 8 bases and the V segment lost 4 bases, leaving 8 bases of the junction unmatched. Per germline, CDR1 MGHDK and CDR2 SYGVNS. CDR3 length: 15 amino acids.

The chain combines TRBV11-2 with TRBJ1-2; TRBD1 matches at 8 bases. Germline trimming cut 1 base from V and 5 bases from J; bases unmatched to any gene: 6. This CDR3 is 15 amino acids long. The germline gives CDR1 SGHAT, CDR2 FQNNGV. The CDR3 sequence is CASSLAAGGSYGYTF. The CDR3 DNA reads as TGTGCCAGCAGCTTAGCGGCAGGGGGCTCGTATGGCTACACCTTC.

This chain links TRBV18 with TRBJ2-3; 7 nucleotides align to TRBD2. This CDR3 region has 15 residues. After removal of 2 bases from V and 7 bases from J, the junction contained 9 bases not matched to a gene. Germline assignment: CDR1 KGHSH and CDR2 LQKENI. CDR3 sequence reads: CASSPLGEGQHTQYF. The DNA for the CDR3 is TGTGCCAGCTCACCATTGGGGGAGGGCCAACATACGCAGTATTTT.

V gene TRBV6-4 combines with J gene TRBJ2-1; the match to TRBD1 covers 7 bases. Trimming cost V 5 bases and J 7 bases; bases outside gene matches: 5. The length of the CDR3 is 13 residues. CDR1 is MRHNA and CDR2 is SNTAGT in the germline V gene. CDR3 amino acids: CASSPTGRNEQFF. The CDR3, as DNA: TGTGCCAGCAGTCCGACAGGGCGAAATGAGCAGTTCTTC.

The chain joins TRBV4-1 to TRBJ1-5; D is perhaps TRBD1 (5 bases). This CDR3 is built from 16 residues. CDR1 and CDR2 from the germline V gene are MGHRA and YSYEKL. V was shortened by 1 base and J by 3 bases, with 13 bases between the two germline ends. The CDR3 loop is CASSQARGRANQPQHF. For the CDR3, the DNA is TGCGCCAGCAGCCAAGCCCGCGGCAGGGCCAATCAGCCCCAGCATTTT.

The chain links TRBV18 to TRBJ1-2; the match to TRBD1 covers 8 bases. The germline V gene encodes CDR1 KGHSH and CDR2 LQKENI. V dropped 3 bases and J dropped 2; count of bases not matched to a gene: 5. This CDR3 has 15 residues. CDR3 protein: CASSPRTGSNYGYTF. The CDR3, as DNA: TGTGCCAGCTCACCCCGGACAGGGTCGAACTATGGCTACACCTTC. The variable domain in full, completed from reference TRBV18 and TRBJ1-2, reads NAGVMQNPRHLVRRRGQEARLRCSPMKGHSHVYWYRQLPEEGLKFMVYLQKENIIDESGMPKERFSAEFPKEGPSILRIQQVVRGDSAAYFCASSPRTGSNYGYTFGSGTRLTVV.

This chain connects TRBV28 to TRBJ1-5; the match to TRBD1 covers 7 bases. Germline V gene lookup returns CDR1 MDHEN and CDR2 SYDVKM. This CDR3 is 15 amino acids long. The V and J ends lost 6 bases and 3 bases, in that order; junction bases with no gene match: 8. This chain's CDR3 is CASSPKDRHNQPQHF. The CDR3 DNA reads as TGTGCCAGCAGCCCAAAGGACAGGCACAATCAGCCCCAGCATTTT.

The V gene is TRBV30, the J gene TRBJ2-5; D ambiguous. The last part of the DNA fits TRBJ2-7 better; the J call may be wrong. Germline CDR1 GTSNPN, CDR2 SVGIG (reference sequence). This CDR3 has 12 amino acids. The CDR3 region has the DNA TGTGCCTGGAGTGTCTGGGGCTACGAGCAGTACTTC. This codes for CAWSVWGYEQYF.

This clone occurred a few times. The chain employs TRBV5-4 and TRBJ1-2; TRBD1 matches 11 bases. This CDR3 is built from 17 residues. Germline values: CDR1 SGHNT, CDR2 YYREEE (reference sequence). J gave up 6 bases and V 4 bases, and 14 bases lay outside the gene matches. The CDR3 protein is CASSVALPGQGVNGYTF. The CDR3 DNA sequence: TGTGCCAGCAGCGTAGCTTTACCGGGACAGGGGGTCAATGGCTACACCTTC.

The gene calls are TRBV27 and TRBJ2-5, with 9 bases identical to TRBD2. The germline CDR1 and CDR2 sequences are MNHEY and SMNVEV (reference sequence). The CDR3 covers 15 residues. With 5 bases clipped from V and 10 bases from J, the junction kept 14 bases outside the gene matches. The CDR3 coding sequence is TGTGCCAGCAGTCCCCGGACTAGCGACCCAGGGAACCAGTACTTC. This sequence encodes CASSPRTSDPGNQYF.

The V call is TRBV5-1, the J call TRBJ1-2; 7 bases match TRBD1. The CDR3 sequence is 14 residues long. Trimming removed 4 bases from V and 7 bases from J; junction bases left unmatched: 10. Germline lookup yields CDR1 SGHRS and CDR2 YFSETQ. The chain's CDR3 is CASSPRRGDSGYTF. DNA of the CDR3: TGCGCCAGCAGCCCCCGAAGGGGGGACAGTGGCTACACCTTC.

This clone was seen only a few times. The chain links TRBV9 to TRBJ2-7; 9 positions agree with TRBD1. Germline CDR1 reads SGDLS; CDR2 reads YYNGEE. The CDR3 consists of 16 residues. V lost 4 bases, J lost 6 bases, and 14 bases stayed unmatched. The CDR3 DNA is TGTGCCAGCAGCACAGACGGGACAGGGAATAGGGCCGAGCAGTACTTC. Protein sequence: CASSTDGTGNRAEQYF.

The V gene is TRBV6-5, the J gene TRBJ1-1; possible D gene TRBD1, 5 bases. Germline CDR1 MNHEY, CDR2 SVGAGI. CDR3 size: 15 residues. V dropped 5 bases and J dropped 5 bases, with 18 bases sitting between them. The CDR3 DNA sequence: TGTGCCAGCAGTCGCACGGGGGGAGGGTGGACTGAAGCTTTCTTT. This sequence encodes CASSRTGGGWTEAFF.